The T cell receptor beta chain under discussion was sequenced for a study of T cells in localized non-small cell lung cancer. Turning to this clone: Its target is not known.

General study results and limits: Overall survival was longer when the density of T cells in the blood was higher.

This CDR3 is built from 15 residues. The V end was cut by 4 bases, the J end by 3 bases, with 13 bases between. Germline V lookup: CDR1 SGHVS, CDR2 FQNEAQ. Sequencing was performed with immunoSEQ multiplex PCR; in TCRdb, only in-frame clones are kept and a portion is missing. The table has some 56,000 clones, about nine tenths seen once. The V gene is TRBV7-8, the J gene TRBJ2-1, with D possibly matching TRBD1 (6 bases). The receptor comes from a woman aged 35 to 70 with stage I lung adenocarcinoma. Source: peripheral blood, taken before any cancer treatment. The CDR3, as DNA: TGTGCCAGCAGCTACAGGGTAACTGGCTACAATGAGCAGTTCTTC. It translates to CASSYRVTGYNEQFF.